These 12 T cell receptor beta chains were all obtained from the same sample, sequenced in a study of patients and donors after allogeneic stem cell transplantation. One entry per CDR3 protein, called by TCRdb with MiXCR from the RT-PCR reads. The sample has 920,000 or so distinct CDR3 sequences, roughly 18% seen once. The material sequenced was blood, either unsorted or a sorted T cell fraction (not recorded which). Every receptor here comes from a human donor who was either an allogeneic HSCT recipient or a stem cell or donor lymphocyte infusion donor (not recorded which). It is not recorded whose cells these are; they may come from a transplant donor.

CDR3 sequence: CATSGGQLSTDTQYF. CDR3 coding DNA: TGTGCCACCAGCGGTGGACAGCTTAGCACAGATACGCAGTATTTT. The chain has TRBV24-1 and TRBJ2-3; perhaps TRBD1 as D (6 bases). Germline loops: CDR1 KGHDR, CDR2 SFDVKD. V dropped 7 bases and J dropped 0 bases, with 13 bases sitting between them. The CDR3 covers 15 residues.

This rearrangement joins TRBV10-3 to TRBJ1-1; D might be TRBD1 (5 bases). This CDR3 contains 14 residues. Germline V gene sequence: CDR1 ENHRY, CDR2 SYGVKD. Trimming took 3 bases from V and 4 from J, leaving 12 bases between them. The CDR3, as DNA: TGTGCCATCAGTGACTCTCGGGGGGTCACTGAAGCTTTCTTT. Its protein product is CAISDSRGVTEAFF.

This clonotype was found a few times. This rearrangement joins TRBV6-1 to TRBJ2-5; 8 nucleotides match TRBD1. The CDR3 consists of 14 residues. Germline V gene lookup returns CDR1 MNHNS and CDR2 SASEGT. Losses at the gene ends were 5 bases for V and 2 bases for J; bases not matched to a gene: 4. DNA of the CDR3: TGTGCCAGCAGTCATGGGACAGGACAAGAGACCCAGTACTTC. Protein sequence: CASSHGTGQETQYF.

This clonotype was counted ten times or more. The chain carries TRBV12-3 or TRBV12-4 and TRBJ2-1; 7 bases line up with TRBD2. This CDR3 spans 14 amino acids. J was trimmed by 5 bases and V by 3 bases; bases with no gene match: 4. CDR3 sequence: CASSLSRGNNEQFF. The CDR3 DNA follows: TGTGCCAGCAGTTTGTCGCGGGGGAACAATGAGCAGTTCTTC.

The chain recombines TRBV4-1 with TRBJ1-1; TRBD1 matches at 7 bases. In germline, CDR1 is MGHRA, CDR2 YSYEKL. V dropped 3 bases and J dropped 4; count of bases not matched to a gene: 8. The CDR3 has 15 residues. The CDR3 DNA follows: TGCGCCAGCAGCCAGACCAGACAGGGAAGCACTGAAGCTTTCTTT. Protein product: CASSQTRQGSTEAFF.

The rearrangement uses TRBV20-1 and TRBJ1-1; possibly TRBD1 for D (6 bases). The CDR3 has 19 amino acids. With 1 base removed from V and 0 bases from J, the gap between germline ends came to 24 bases. Germline CDR1 is DFQATT and CDR2 is SNEGSKA (reference sequence). This CDR3 is CSARALRYGGHRMNTEAFF. As DNA, the CDR3 is TGCAGTGCTAGAGCCCTACGCTACGGGGGGCATCGGATGAACACTGAAGCTTTCTTT.

This clonotype was picked up a small number of times. The rearrangement joins TRBV9 to TRBJ2-7; 7 bases are shared with TRBD1. The germline V gene encodes CDR1 SGDLS and CDR2 YYNGEE. The CDR3 runs 15 residues. The V segment lost 4 bases and the J segment 0 bases; nucleotides outside the gene matches: 7. CDR3 in amino acids: CASSLGDSSSYEQYF. In DNA form, the CDR3 reads TGTGCCAGCAGCTTGGGGGACAGTAGCTCCTACGAGCAGTACTTC.

V is TRBV14 and J is TRBJ1-2; D possibly corresponds to TRBD1 (5 bases). CDR3 length equals 17 residues. CDR1 is SGHDN, CDR2 FVKESK, per germline. The V gene lost 4 bases and the J gene lost 1 base, with 19 bases spanning the gap. In DNA form, the CDR3 reads TGTGCCAGCAGCCTAAGGGGTTGGGCGAAGAATAACTATGGCTACACCTTC. Translating gives CASSLRGWAKNNYGYTF.

The chain links TRBV4-2 to TRBJ2-1, with TRBD2 matching 12 bases. The CDR3 is 17 residues long. After removal of 4 bases from V and 5 bases from J, the junction contained 9 bases not matched to a gene. Germline V gives CDR1 LGHNA, CDR2 YNFKEQ. CDR3 amino acids: CASSRGLAGRGNNEQFF. In DNA form, the CDR3 reads TGTGCCAGCAGCCGAGGACTAGCGGGAAGGGGGAACAATGAGCAGTTCTTC.

The chain carries TRBV12-3 or TRBV12-4 and TRBJ1-2, with TRBD1 as a possible D gene (6 bases). This CDR3 is 11 amino acids long. The ends were cut back, 8 bases at V and 7 bases at J, with 11 bases in the middle. This CDR3 is CASLEGGGYTF. The CDR3 DNA reads as TGTGCCAGCTTAGAGGGGGGTGGCTACACCTTC.

A few counts support this clonotype. This chain connects TRBV12-3 or TRBV12-4 to TRBJ1-2; 8 bases fit TRBD1. The CDR3 spans 18 residues. Unmatched junction bases numbered 16, after V lost 6 bases and J lost 1 base. CDR3 sequence (DNA): TGTGCCAGCAGCCTACTGGACAGGGAATGGGGCATTAACTATGGCTACACCTTC. Translating it yields CASSLLDREWGINYGYTF.

This clonotype was seen a handful of times. V gene TRBV20-1 combines with J gene TRBJ2-3, with 10 positions matching TRBD2. CDR1 and CDR2 (germline): DFQATT, SNEGSKA (reference sequence). V shed 3 bases, J shed 5 bases, and the junction held 8 bases outside the gene matches. CDR3 length equals 15 residues. DNA of the CDR3: TGCAGTGCTAGCGTTCTAGCGGGGGCGGGAGATACGCAGTATTTT. Residues: CSASVLAGAGDTQYF.